What follows describes a single T cell receptor (beta chain). The data derive from a study of shared clonotypes between healthy human individuals. Sequencing used immunoSEQ multiplex PCR; TCRdb keeps in-frame clones, though not all of them. The profile covers about 990,000 clones, with 78% appearing a single time and 0.55% to 0.7% taken by the ten largest. Trimming took 4 bases from V and 4 from J, leaving 11 bases between them. This CDR3 spans 13 amino acids. Germline-derived CDR1 and CDR2 are SGHTA and FQGNSA. The specimen was memory CD4+ T cells from PBMCs. This sample's subset: CD45RA-negative fraction. This rearrangement joins TRBV7-2 to TRBJ2-7, with unresolved D. The TCR originated in a man younger than 35 in good health. Some clones in this sample may be carry-over from other donors' samples. The CDR3 DNA sequence: TGTGCCAGCAGCTCCAACTCGGGTTACGAGCAGTACTTC. Its protein product is CASSSNSGYEQYF. The full variable domain, with the rest looked up from reference TRBV7-2 and TRBJ2-7, is GAGVSQSPSNKVTEKGKDVELRCDPISGHTALYWYRQSLGQGLEFLIYFQGNSAPDKSGLPSDRFSAERTGGSVSTLTIQRTQQEDSAVYLCASSSNSGYEQYFGPGTRLTVT.